This entry concerns a single TCR beta chain. Germline-derived CDR1 and CDR2 are SGHTA and FQGNSA. V dropped 6 bases and J dropped 0 bases, with 14 bases sitting between them. There are 16 residues in the CDR3. Source study methods: Scientists estimated how many nucleated cells there were by amplifying reference gene primers. Using immunoSEQ multiplex PCR, the repertoire was profiled, and TCRdb retains in-frame clones only, with some absent. V and J calls and clone size come straight from that table; D and trimming were deduced from the DNA. This sample has about 270,000 clones, with approximately 83% found just once. This sample is drawn from a study of blood T cell repertoires in COVID-19. Background on the study: There were acute and convalescent COVID-19 samples, and they came from the United States, Italy and Spain. PBMCs, B-cell-depleted T cells, or T cells were the source of the cDNA or gDNA that made up the material.

This sequence joins TRBV7-2 and TRBJ2-2, with D perhaps matching TRBD2 (5 bases). The sequenced sample consisted of peripheral blood. This TCR came from a human donor in a cohort sampled during active COVID-19. The CDR3, as DNA: TGTGCCAGCAGACGTGCCGGGAACGCGAACACCGGGGAGCTGTTTTTT. Translating it yields CASRRAGNANTGELFF. The full variable domain, rest sourced from reference TRBV7-2 and TRBJ2-2, is GAGVSQSPSNKVTEKGKDVELRCDPISGHTALYWYRQSLGQGLEFLIYFQGNSAPDKSGLPSDRFSAERTGGSVSTLTIQRTQQEDSAVYLCASRRAGNANTGELFFGEGSRLTVL.